These T cell receptor beta chains were read from a single sample in a study of T cell responses to AZD1222 COVID-19 vaccine. The protocol was immunoSEQ multiplex PCR, while the TCRdb copy is restricted to in-frame clones and leaves out a portion. The sample has 65,000 to 100,000 clones, approximately 90% seen once. The source material was peripheral blood, sampled 28 days after the second AZD1222 dose. These receptor sequences come from an adult who received the AZD1222 COVID-19 vaccine. Both conserved end residues are part of each CDR3. D genes are given only for firm matches. Only some rows state a clone size, as once, few, many or a class for expanded clones.

j_gene,abundance,v_gene,d_gene,CDR3aa,CDR3nt
TRBJ2-3,-,TRBV28,-,CASSGDRTDTQYF,TGTGCCAGCAGTGGGGACCGCACAGATACGCAGTATTTT
TRBJ2-7,-,TRBV11-1,-,CASSFRASESYEQYF,TGTGCCAGCAGCTTTAGGGCTAGCGAAAGCTACGAGCAGTACTTC
TRBJ2-5,-,TRBV5-4,-,CASRAGGPQETQYF,TGTGCCAGCAGGGCCGGAGGGCCCCAAGAGACCCAGTACTTC
TRBJ2-2,-,TRBV7-8,TRBD2,CASSPGLAELNTGELFF,TGTGCCAGCAGCCCGGGACTAGCGGAGTTGAACACCGGGGAGCTGTTTTTT
TRBJ2-3,-,TRBV6-5,-,CASTPGTADTQYF,TGTGCCAGCACCCCAGGTACGGCAGATACGCAGTATTTT
TRBJ2-7,once,TRBV5-1,-,CASSQGSLGGREQYF,TGCGCCAGCAGCCAAGGGTCCCTCGGAGGTCGCGAGCAGTACTTC
TRBJ2-7,-,TRBV23-1,-,CASSQEPGFLYEQYF,TGCGCCAGCAGTCAAGAACCGGGATTTCTCTACGAGCAGTACTTC
TRBJ1-5,-,TRBV18,-,CASSSSGTWSNQPQHF,TGTGCCAGCTCATCTTCAGGGACGTGGAGCAATCAGCCCCAGCATTTT
TRBJ1-1,-,TRBV29-1,-,CSVEAGLGNTEAFF,TGCAGCGTTGAAGCAGGGCTTGGGAACACTGAAGCTTTCTTT
TRBJ2-5,-,TRBV5-4,TRBD1,CASSLTGQSQETQYF,TGTGCCAGCAGCCTTACGGGACAGTCCCAAGAGACCCAGTACTTC
TRBJ1-2,-,TRBV7-2,-,CASSSRQVRGYGYTF,TGTGCCAGCAGCTCCCGACAGGTACGGGGCTATGGCTACACCTTC
TRBJ2-7,-,TRBV18,-,CASSADTLLRQYF,TGTGCCAGCTCAGCCGATACACTGCTTCGGCAGTACTTC
TRBJ2-7,-,TRBV29-1,-,CSVEGRDEQYF,TGCAGCGTTGAAGGCAGGGACGAGCAGTACTTC
TRBJ2-1,-,TRBV7-2,-,CASSLVALWDEQFF,TGTGCCAGCAGCTTAGTCGCTCTCTGGGATGAGCAGTTCTTC
TRBJ2-4,once,TRBV7-2,-,CASSLSAGADIQYF,TGTGCCAGCAGCTTATCCGCAGGGGCCGACATTCAGTACTTC
TRBJ2-7,-,TRBV7-2,-,CASSPVVGIYEQYF,TGTGCCAGCAGCCCAGTCGTCGGGATATACGAGCAGTACTTC
TRBJ2-2,-,TRBV2,-,CASSPTRARGELFF,TGTGCCAGCAGTCCTACTAGGGCCCGGGGGGAGCTGTTTTTT
TRBJ1-1,-,TRBV7-3,TRBD1,CASSDPGQGPPSF,TGTGCCAGCAGCGATCCGGGACAGGGGCCACCGAGTTTT
TRBJ2-5,-,TRBV28,-,CASSLEGSKTQYF,TGTGCCAGCAGTTTGGAGGGTTCGAAGACCCAGTACTTC
TRBJ1-2,-,TRBV5-1,TRBD1,CASSLRDRDYGYTF,TGCGCCAGCAGCTTGAGGGACAGGGACTATGGCTACACCTTC
TRBJ2-5,-,TRBV4-1,-,CASSPGEGWAQETQYF,TGCGCCAGCAGCCCGGGCGAGGGCTGGGCCCAAGAGACCCAGTACTTC
TRBJ2-3,-,TRBV3-1/TRBV3-2,-,CASREVSTDTQYF,TGTGCCAGCAGGGAGGTTTCCACAGATACGCAGTATTTT
TRBJ1-2,-,TRBV27,TRBD1,CASSPGTGNYGYTF,TGTGCCAGCAGTCCCGGGACAGGAAACTATGGCTACACCTTC
TRBJ2-1,-,TRBV28,-,CASSWGDRDYNEQFF,TGTGCCAGCAGCTGGGGGGACAGAGACTACAATGAGCAGTTCTTC
TRBJ2-7,-,TRBV9,-,CASSPTGGTEQYF,TGTGCCAGCAGCCCAACGGGCGGGACCGAGCAGTACTTC
TRBJ1-2,once,TRBV28,-,CASSFPTGNYGYTF,TGTGCCAGCAGTTTTCCCACAGGAAACTATGGCTACACCTTC
TRBJ1-4,-,TRBV30,-,CAWSASATNEKLFF,TGTGCCTGGAGTGCCTCCGCAACTAATGAAAAACTGTTTTTT
TRBJ2-3,once,TRBV7-8,-,CASSLDLLGGGTDTQYF,TGTGCCAGCAGCTTAGATCTCTTAGGGGGGGGCACAGATACGCAGTATTTT